The present entry profiles one TCR beta chain with its context. Only one count was recorded for this clone. Its antigen target is currently unknown. No much larger clone exists at a distance of one base, and base qualities are not known. Sequences SGHRS (CDR1) and YFSETQ (CDR2) are obtained from the germline V gene. V lost 3 bases and J lost 5 bases; the stretch between them is 14 bases long. Inclusive of the bounding cysteine and phenylalanine, the CDR3 is 14 residues long. CDR3 DNA is the only sequence kept; it has 42 bases, read in frame from the first base. The sample originates from a study of T cell responses to AZD1222 COVID-19 vaccine (dated by TCRdb to the early 2020s). Background for the entire study: Because spike-specific TCR depth and breadth did not differ between the two schedules, AZD1222 recipients who got a second dose at roughly 4 weeks were pooled with those who got a second dose at roughly 12 weeks. Enrollment into the trials was organized by age into subgroups of 18-55, 56-69 and 70-plus years, and those subgroups contained roughly 140, 27 and 60 TCR-sequenced participants, respectively. TCR sequencing was performed for 233 trial participants, of whom roughly 200 were given two doses of AZD1222 and approximately 25 were given two doses of MenACWY control vaccine.

The CDR3 regions of human TCRbeta chains were analyzed by immunosequencing. Processing in the source paper ran as follows. TCRs in the repertoires were compared against a reference library of SARS-CoV-2-specific TCRs that had been generated with the MIRA antigen-specificity platform. Breadth was defined as the fraction of unique TCRs that were SARS-CoV-2-associated. Depth was defined as the fraction of total T cells that were SARS-CoV-2-associated. Each spike-specific TCR was assigned to its reactive spike region and to a CD4 or CD8 class using the MIRA data. Log10-transformed breadth and depth values were compared by one-way ANOVA with Sidak's multiple comparisons tests. This immuneACCESS table, as held by TCRdb, lists in-frame sequences with V and J called but not all clones. Of the missing ones, under half trace to an unresolved V gene in checked studies; the others have no known cause. V and J calls and clone size follow that table, whereas D and trimming were derived from the DNA. The sample table shows 150,000 to 200,000 clones, and about nine tenths are seen once. The top ten hold about 3% of the sample.

Points the paper makes about the study in general: Because no day 14 peak-response samples were available, repertoires were characterized only after the peak T cell response. In the small 56-69-year group, the increase in depth fell short of significance, most likely because of low power. Conclusions about previously exposed vaccinees are limited because only five or six AZD1222 recipients were SARS-CoV-2 seropositive at baseline. Reportedly, close to half of the unique spike-specific TCRs recognized epitopes lying outside the regions that are mutated in the B.1.351 and B.1.1.7 variants. Vaccine-associated CD4 TCRs spanned the whole spike protein, with dominant responses in regions 160-218 and 743-854. A significant rise in spike-specific TCR breadth and depth was observed after two AZD1222 doses relative to day 0 and relative to MenACWY recipients. Participants were mostly white British and included more females than males, and it was suggested by the authors that clonal diversity may have been underestimated.

Sample time point, as interpreted from the label and publication: baseline before first vaccination. Samples from vaccinated people were obtained from the UK trials COV001 and COV002, which included a single-blind randomized controlled phase 2/3 trial of AZD1222 (ChAdOx1 nCoV-19) in healthy adults. For TCRbeta chain sequencing, PBMC samples were collected from trial participants at day 0 and at day 28 after the second dose. This sequence originates from an adult in good health. The rearrangement combines TRBV5-1 with TRBJ2-5; 6 matching bases give a weak D call of TRBD2. This specimen was peripheral blood, taken on day 0 of AZD1222 vaccination. The nucleotides read TGCGCCAGCAGCTCCGGGGCCGGGGGTGAGACCCAGTACTTC. Its translation reads: CASSSGAGGETQYF.